The source of this TCR beta chain is a study of neurological immune-mediated disorders. Study-wide results and caveats: The greatest TCR clonal expansion appeared in HTLV-1-associated myelopathy and the smallest, falling below healthy controls, in multiple sclerosis.

This clonotype has a count of ten or more. Its specificity is unknown. 5'RACE employing 10-nucleotide random UMIs yielded the cDNA. TCRdb reprocessed the 5' RACE reads with MiXCR, giving one entry per CDR3 protein. The repertoire holds tens of thousands of distinct CDR3 sequences, with under 6.5% as singletons. The V and J ends lost 1 base and 2 bases respectively, with 12 bases between them. CDR3 length equals 15 residues. The sorted libraries took over 750,000 CD4+ or CD8+ T cells. Input material: CD4+ T cells from blood. This sequence was found in a woman aged 45-65 years in good health. This chain uses TRBV12-3 or TRBV12-4 with TRBJ2-7; D is possibly TRBD1 (5 bases). The CDR3 protein is CASSLVLPGPYEQYF. The CDR3 DNA reads TGTGCCAGCAGTTTAGTCTTACCAGGGCCCTACGAGCAGTACTTC.